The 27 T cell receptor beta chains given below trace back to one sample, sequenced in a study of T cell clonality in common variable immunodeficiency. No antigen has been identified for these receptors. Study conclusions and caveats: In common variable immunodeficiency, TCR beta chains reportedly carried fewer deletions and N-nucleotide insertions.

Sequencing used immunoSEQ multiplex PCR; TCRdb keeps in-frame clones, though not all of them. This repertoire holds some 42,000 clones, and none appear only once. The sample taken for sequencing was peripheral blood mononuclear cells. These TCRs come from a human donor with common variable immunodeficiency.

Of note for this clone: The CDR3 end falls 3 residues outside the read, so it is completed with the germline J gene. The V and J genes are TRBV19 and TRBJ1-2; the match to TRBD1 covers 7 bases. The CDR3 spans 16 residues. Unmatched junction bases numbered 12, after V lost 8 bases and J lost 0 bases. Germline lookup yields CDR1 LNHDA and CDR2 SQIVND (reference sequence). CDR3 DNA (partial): TGTGCCAGTTTTCGGGAATGGACAGGATCTAACTATGGC. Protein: CASFREWTGSNYG. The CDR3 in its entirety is CASFREWTGSNYGYTF.

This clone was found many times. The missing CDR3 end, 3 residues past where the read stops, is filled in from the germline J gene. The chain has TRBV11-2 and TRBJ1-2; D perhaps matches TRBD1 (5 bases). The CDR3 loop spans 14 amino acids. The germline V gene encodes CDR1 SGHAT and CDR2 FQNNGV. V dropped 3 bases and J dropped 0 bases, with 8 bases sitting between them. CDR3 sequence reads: CASSFLTANYGYTF. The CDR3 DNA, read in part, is TGTGCCAGCAGCTTCTTGACAGCTAACTATGGC.

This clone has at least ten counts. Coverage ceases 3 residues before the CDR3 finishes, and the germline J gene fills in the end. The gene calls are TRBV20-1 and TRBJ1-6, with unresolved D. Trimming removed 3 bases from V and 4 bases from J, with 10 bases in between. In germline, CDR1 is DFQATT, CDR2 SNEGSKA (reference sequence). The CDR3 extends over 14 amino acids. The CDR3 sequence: CSASGGVYNSPLHF. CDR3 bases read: TGCAGTGCTAGCGGCGGGGTGTATAATTCACCC.

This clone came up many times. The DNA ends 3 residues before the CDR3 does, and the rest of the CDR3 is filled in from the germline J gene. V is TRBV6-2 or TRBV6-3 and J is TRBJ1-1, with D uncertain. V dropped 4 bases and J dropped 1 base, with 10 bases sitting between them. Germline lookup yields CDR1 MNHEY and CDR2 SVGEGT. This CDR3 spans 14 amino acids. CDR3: CASSWAGWNTEAFF. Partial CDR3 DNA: TGTGCCAGCAGTTGGGCGGGATGGAACACTGAA.

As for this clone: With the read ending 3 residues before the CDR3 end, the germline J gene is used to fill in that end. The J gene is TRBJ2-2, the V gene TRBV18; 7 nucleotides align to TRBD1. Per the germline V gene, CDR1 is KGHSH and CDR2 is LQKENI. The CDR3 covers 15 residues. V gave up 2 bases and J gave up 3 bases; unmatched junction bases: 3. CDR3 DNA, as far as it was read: TGTGCCAGCTCACCAAGACAGGGCTACACCGGGGAG. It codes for CASSPRQGYTGE. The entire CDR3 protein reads CASSPRQGYTGELFF. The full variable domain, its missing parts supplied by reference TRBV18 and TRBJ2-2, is NAGVMQNPRHLVRRRGQEARLRCSPMKGHSHVYWYRQLPEEGLKFMVYLQKENIIDESGMPKERFSAEFPKEGPSILRIQQVVRGDSAAYFCASSPRQGYTGELFFGEGSRLTVL.

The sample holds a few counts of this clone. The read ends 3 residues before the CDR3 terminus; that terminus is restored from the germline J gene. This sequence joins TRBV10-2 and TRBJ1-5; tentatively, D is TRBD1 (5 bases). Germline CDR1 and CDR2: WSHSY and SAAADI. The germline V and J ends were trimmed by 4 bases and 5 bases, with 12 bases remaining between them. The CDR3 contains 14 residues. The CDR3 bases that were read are TGCGCCAGCAGTGGTGGGGGGGGATATCAGCCC. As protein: CASSGGGGYQP. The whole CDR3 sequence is CASSGGGGYQPQHF.

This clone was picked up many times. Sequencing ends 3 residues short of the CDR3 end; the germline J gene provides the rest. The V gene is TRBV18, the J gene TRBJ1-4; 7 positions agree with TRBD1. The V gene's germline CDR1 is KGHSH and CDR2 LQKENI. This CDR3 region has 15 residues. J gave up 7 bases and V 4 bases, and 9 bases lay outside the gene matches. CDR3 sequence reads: CASSQTGTEGEKLFF. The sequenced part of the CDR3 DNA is TGTGCCAGCTCACAAACCGGGACAGAAGGTGAAAAA. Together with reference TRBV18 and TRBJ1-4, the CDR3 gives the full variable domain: NAGVMQNPRHLVRRRGQEARLRCSPMKGHSHVYWYRQLPEEGLKFMVYLQKENIIDESGMPKERFSAEFPKEGPSILRIQQVVRGDSAAYFCASSQTGTEGEKLFFGSGTQLSVL.

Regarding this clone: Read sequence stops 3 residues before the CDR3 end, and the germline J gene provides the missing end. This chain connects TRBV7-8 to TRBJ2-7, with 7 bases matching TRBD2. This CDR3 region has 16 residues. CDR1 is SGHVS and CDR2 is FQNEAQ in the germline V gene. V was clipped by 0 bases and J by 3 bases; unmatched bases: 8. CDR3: CASSLATGLVFYEQYF. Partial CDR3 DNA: TGTGCCAGCAGCTTAGCGACCGGACTAGTTTTCTACGAG.

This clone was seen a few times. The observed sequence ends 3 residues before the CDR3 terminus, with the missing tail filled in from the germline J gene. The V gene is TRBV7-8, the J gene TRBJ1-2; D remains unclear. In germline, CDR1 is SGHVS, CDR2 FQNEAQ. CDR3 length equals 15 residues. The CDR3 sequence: CASSLAGSAESGYTF. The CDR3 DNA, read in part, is TGTGCCAGCAGCTTAGCGGGCTCGGCAGAAAGCGGC.

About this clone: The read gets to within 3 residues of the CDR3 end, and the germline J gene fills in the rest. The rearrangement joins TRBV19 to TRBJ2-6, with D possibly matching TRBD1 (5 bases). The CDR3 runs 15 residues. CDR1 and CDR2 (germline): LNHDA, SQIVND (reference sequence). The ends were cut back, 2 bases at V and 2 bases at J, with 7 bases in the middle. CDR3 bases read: TGTGCCAGTAGTATAAGGGGAACTGGGGCCAACGTC. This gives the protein CASSIRGTGANV. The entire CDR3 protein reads CASSIRGTGANVLTF.

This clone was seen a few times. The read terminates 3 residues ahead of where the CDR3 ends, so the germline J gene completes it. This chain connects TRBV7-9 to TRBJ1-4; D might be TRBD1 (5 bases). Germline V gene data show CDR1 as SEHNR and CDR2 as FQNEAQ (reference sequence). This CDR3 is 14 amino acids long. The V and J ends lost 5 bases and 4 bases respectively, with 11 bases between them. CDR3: CASSQDDSNEKLFF. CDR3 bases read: TGTGCCAGCAGCCAGGACGACAGTAATGAAAAA.

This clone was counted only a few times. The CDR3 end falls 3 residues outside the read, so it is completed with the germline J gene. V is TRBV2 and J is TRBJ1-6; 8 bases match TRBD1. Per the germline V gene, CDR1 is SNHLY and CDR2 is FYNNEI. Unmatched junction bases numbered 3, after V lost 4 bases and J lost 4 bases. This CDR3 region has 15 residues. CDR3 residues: CASSADRGYNSPLHF. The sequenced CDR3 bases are TGTGCCAGCAGTGCTGACAGGGGATATAATTCACCC.

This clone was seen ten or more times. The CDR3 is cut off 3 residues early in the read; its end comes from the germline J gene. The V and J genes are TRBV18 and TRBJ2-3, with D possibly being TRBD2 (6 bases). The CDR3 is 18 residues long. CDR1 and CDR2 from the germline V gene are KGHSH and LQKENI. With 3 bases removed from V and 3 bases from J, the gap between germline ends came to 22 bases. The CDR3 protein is CASSPAGHTRSGTDTQYF. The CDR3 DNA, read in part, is TGTGCCAGCTCACCGGCAGGGCACACCAGGAGCGGGACAGATACG.

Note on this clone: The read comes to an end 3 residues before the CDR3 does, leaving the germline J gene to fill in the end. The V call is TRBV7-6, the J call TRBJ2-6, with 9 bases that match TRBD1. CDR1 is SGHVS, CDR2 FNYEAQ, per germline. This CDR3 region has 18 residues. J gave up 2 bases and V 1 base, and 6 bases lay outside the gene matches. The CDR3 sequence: CASSLGGTGWTGANVLTF. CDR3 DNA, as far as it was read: TGTGCCAGCAGCTTAGGAGGGACAGGGTGGACTGGGGCCAACGTC.

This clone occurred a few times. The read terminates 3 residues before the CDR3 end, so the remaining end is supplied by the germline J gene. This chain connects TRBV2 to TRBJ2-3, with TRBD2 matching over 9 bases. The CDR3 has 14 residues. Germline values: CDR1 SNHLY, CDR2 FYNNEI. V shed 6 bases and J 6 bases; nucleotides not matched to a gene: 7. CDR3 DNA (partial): TGTGCCAGCAGAGAGCGGGAGGCTATCGATACG. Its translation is CASREREAIDT. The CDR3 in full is CASREREAIDTQYF.

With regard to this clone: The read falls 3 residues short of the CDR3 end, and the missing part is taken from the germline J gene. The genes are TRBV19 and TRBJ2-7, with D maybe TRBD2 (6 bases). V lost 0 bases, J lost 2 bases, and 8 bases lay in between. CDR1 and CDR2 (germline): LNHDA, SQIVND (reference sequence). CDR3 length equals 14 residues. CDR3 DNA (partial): TGTGCCAGTAGTATAGATGCGGGGACCTACGAG. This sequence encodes CASSIDAGTYE. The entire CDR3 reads CASSIDAGTYEQYF.

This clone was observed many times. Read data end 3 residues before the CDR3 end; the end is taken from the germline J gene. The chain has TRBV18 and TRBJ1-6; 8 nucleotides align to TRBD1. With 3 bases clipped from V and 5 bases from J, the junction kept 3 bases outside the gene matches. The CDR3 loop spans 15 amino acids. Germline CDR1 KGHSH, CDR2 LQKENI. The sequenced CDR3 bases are TGTGCCAGCTCACCGCCGACAGGGGATAATTCACCC. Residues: CASSPPTGDNSP. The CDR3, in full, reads CASSPPTGDNSPLHF.

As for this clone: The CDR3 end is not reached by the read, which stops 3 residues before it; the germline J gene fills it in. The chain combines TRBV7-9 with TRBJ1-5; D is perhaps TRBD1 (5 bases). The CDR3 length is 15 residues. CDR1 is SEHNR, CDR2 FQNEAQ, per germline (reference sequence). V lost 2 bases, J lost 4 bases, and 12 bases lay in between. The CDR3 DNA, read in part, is TGTGCCAGCAGCTTATCGGCAGGGAGGAATCAGCCC. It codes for CASSLSAGRNQP. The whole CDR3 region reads CASSLSAGRNQPQHF.

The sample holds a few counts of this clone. The part of the CDR3 DNA that was read is TGTGCCAGTAGCGGGTCCTACGAG. Protein: CASSGSYE. The entire CDR3 protein reads CASSGSYEQYF. The J gene is TRBJ2-7, the V gene TRBV19; no clear D. Read sequence stops 3 residues before the CDR3 end, and the germline J gene provides the missing end. This CDR3 has 11 amino acids. V was trimmed by 6 bases and J by 1 base, leaving 4 bases between them. From germline, CDR1 is LNHDA and CDR2 SQIVND (reference sequence).

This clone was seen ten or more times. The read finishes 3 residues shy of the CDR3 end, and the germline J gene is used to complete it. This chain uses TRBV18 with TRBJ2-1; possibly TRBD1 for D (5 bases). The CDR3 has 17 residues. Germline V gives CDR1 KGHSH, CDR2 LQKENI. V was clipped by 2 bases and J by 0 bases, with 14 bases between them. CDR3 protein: CASSPVGVRVSYNEQFF. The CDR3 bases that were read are TGTGCCAGCTCACCAGTAGGGGTCAGGGTCTCCTACAATGAG.

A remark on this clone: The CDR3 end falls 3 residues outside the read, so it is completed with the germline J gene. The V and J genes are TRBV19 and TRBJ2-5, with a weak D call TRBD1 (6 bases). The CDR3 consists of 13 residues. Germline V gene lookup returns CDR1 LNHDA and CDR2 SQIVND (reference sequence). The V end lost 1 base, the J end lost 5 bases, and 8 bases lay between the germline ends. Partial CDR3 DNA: TGTGCCAGTAGTATAGTTACAGGGGAGACC. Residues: CASSIVTGET. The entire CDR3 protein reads CASSIVTGETQYF.

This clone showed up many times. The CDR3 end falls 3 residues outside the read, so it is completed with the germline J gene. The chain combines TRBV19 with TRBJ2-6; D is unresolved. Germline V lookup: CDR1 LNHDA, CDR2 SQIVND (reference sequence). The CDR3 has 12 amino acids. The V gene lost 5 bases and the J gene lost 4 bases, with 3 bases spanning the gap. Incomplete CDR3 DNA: TGTGCCAGTAGTCAGGGGGCCAACGTC. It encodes CASSQGANV. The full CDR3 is CASSQGANVLTF.

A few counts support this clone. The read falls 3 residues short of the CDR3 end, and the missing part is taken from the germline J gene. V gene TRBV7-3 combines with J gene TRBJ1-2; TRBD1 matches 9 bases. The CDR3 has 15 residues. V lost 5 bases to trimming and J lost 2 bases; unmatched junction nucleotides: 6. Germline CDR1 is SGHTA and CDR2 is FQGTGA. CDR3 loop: CASSASDRGNYGYTF. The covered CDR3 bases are TGTGCCAGCAGCGCTTCGGACAGGGGAAACTATGGC.

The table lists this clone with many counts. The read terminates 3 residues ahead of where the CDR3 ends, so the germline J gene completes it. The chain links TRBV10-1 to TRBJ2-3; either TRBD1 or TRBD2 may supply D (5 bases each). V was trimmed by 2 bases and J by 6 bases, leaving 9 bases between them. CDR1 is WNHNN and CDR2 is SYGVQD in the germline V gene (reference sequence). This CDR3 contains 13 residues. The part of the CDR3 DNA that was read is TGCGCCAGCAGTGAGGTGAGGGGCGATACG. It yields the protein CASSEVRGDT. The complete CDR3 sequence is CASSEVRGDTQYF.

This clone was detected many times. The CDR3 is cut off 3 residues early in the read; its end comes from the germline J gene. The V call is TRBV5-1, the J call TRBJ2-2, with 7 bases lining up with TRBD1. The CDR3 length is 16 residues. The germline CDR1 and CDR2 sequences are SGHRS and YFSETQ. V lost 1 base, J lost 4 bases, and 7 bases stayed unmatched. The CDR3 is CASSLSERQGTGELFF. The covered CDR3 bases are TGCGCCAGCAGCTTGTCGGAAAGACAGGGCACCGGGGAG.

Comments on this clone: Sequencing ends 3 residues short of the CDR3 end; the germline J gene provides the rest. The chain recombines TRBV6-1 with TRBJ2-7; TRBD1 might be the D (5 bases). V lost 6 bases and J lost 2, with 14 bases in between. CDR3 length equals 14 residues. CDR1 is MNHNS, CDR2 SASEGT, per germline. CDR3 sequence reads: CASRENRLPYEQYF. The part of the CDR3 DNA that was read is TGTGCCAGCAGGGAAAACAGGCTCCCCTACGAG.

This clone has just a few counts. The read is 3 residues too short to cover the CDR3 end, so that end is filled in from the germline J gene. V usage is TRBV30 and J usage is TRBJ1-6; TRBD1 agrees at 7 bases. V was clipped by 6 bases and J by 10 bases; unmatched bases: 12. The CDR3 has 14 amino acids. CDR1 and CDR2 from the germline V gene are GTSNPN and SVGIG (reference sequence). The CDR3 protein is CACGIGTDSSPLHF. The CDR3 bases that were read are TGTGCCTGCGGAATAGGGACAGACTCGTCACCC. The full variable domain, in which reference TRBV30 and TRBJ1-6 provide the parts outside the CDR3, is SQTIHQWPATLVQPVGSPLSLECTVEGTSNPNLYWYRQAAGRGLQLLFYSVGIGQISSEVPQNLSASRPQDRQFILSSKKLLLSDSGFYLCACGIGTDSSPLHFGNGTRLTVT.